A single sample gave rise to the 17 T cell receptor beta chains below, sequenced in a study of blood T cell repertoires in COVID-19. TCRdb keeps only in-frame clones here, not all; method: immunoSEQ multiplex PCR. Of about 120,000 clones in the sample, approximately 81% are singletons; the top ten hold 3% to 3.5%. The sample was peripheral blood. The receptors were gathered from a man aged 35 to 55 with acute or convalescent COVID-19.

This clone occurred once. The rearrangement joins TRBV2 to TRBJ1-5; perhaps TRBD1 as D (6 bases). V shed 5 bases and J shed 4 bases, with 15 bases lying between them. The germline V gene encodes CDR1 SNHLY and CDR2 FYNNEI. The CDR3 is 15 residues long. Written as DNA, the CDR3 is TGTGCCAGCAGTCGAGAGGACAGAAATAATCAGCCCCAGCATTTT. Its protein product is CASSREDRNNQPQHF.

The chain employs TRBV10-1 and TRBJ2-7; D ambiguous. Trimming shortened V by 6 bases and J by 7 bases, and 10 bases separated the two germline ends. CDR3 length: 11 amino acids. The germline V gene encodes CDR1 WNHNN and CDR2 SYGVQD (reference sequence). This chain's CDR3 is CASSGPREQYF. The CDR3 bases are TGCGCCAGCAGCGGTCCCCGGGAGCAGTACTTC.

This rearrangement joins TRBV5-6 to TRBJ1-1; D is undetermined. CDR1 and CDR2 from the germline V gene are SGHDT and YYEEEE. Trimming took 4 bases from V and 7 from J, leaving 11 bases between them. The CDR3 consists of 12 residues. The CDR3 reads CASSPETGEAFF. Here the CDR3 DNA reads TGTGCCAGCAGCCCTGAGACGGGTGAAGCTTTCTTT.

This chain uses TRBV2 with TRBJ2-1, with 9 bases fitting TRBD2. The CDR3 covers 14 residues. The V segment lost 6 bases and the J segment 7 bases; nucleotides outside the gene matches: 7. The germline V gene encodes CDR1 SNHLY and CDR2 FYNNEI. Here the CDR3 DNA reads TGTGCCAGCAGGGCTAGCGGGGATTTTAATGAGCAGTTCTTC. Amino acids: CASRASGDFNEQFF.

The CDR3 here is CATSDRTGGIGEQYF. In DNA form, the CDR3 reads TGTGCCACCAGTGATAGGACAGGGGGCATTGGAGAGCAGTACTTC. The chain employs TRBV24-1 and TRBJ2-7; the match to TRBD1 covers 11 bases. The germline gives CDR1 KGHDR, CDR2 SFDVKD. The CDR3 spans 15 residues. The V segment lost 3 bases and the J segment 7 bases; nucleotides outside the gene matches: 7.

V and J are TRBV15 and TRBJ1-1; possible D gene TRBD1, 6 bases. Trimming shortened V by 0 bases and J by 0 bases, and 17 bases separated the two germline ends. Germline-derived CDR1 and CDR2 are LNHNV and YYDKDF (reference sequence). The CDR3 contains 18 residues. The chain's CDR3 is CATSRDPSRTVMNTEAFF. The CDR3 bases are TGTGCCACCAGCAGAGACCCCTCACGGACAGTCATGAACACTGAAGCTTTCTTT. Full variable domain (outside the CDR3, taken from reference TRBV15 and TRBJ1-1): DAMVIQNPRYQVTQFGKPVTLSCSQTLNHNVMYWYQQKSSQAPKLLFHYYDKDFNNEADTPDNFQSRRPNTSFCFLDIRSPGLGDTAMYLCATSRDPSRTVMNTEAFFGQGTRLTVV.

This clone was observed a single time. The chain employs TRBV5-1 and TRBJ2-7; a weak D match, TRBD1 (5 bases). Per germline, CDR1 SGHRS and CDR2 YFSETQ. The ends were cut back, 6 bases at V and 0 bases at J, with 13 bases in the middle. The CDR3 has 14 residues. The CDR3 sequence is CASTQGATSYEQYF. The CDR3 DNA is TGCGCCAGCACCCAAGGGGCGACCTCCTACGAGCAGTACTTC.

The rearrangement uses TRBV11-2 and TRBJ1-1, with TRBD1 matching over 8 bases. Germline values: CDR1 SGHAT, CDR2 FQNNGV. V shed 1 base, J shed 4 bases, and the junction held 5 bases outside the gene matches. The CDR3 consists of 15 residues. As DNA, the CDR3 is TGTGCCAGCAGCTTAGTCAGGGGGCGCCCCACTGAAGCTTTCTTT. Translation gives CASSLVRGRPTEAFF. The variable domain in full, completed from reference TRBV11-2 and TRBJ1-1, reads EAGVAQSPRYKIIEKRQSVAFWCNPISGHATLYWYQQILGQGPKLLIQFQNNGVVDDSQLPKDRFSAERLKGVDSTLKIQPAKLEDSAVYLCASSLVRGRPTEAFFGQGTRLTVV.

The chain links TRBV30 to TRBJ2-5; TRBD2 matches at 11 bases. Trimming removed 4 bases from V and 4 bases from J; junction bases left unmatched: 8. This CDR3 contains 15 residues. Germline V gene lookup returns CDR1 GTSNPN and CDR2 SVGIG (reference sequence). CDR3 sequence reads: CAWTTGLAGGETQYF. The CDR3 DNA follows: TGTGCCTGGACCACCGGGCTAGCGGGGGGAGAGACCCAGTACTTC.

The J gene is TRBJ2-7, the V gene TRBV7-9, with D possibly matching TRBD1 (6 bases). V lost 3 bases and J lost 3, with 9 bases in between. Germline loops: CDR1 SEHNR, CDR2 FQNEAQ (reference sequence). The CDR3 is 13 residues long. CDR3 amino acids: CASSFAGDYEQYF. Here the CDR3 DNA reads TGTGCCAGCAGCTTCGCAGGGGACTACGAGCAGTACTTC.

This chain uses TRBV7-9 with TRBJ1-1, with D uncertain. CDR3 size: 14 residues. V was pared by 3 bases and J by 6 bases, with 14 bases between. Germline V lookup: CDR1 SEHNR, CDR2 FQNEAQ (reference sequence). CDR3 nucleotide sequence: TGTGCCAGCAGCTTTTTAACGGTTATCCCTGAAGCTTTCTTT. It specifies CASSFLTVIPEAFF.

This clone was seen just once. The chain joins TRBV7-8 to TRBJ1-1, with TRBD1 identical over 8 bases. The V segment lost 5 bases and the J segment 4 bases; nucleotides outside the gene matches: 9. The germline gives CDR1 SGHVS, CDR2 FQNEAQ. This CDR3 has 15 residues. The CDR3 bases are TGTGCCAGCAGCCCGAGACAGGGGTCGGTCACTGAAGCTTTCTTT. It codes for CASSPRQGSVTEAFF.

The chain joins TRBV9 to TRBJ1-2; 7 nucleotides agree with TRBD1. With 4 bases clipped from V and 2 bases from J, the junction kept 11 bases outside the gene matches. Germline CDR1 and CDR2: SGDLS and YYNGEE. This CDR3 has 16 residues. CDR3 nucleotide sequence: TGTGCCAGCAGCTTAACGCCTAAACAGGGGAACTATGGCTACACCTTC. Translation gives CASSLTPKQGNYGYTF. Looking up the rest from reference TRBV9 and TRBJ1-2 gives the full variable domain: DSGVTQTPKHLITATGQRVTLRCSPRSGDLSVYWYQQSLDQGLQFLIQYYNGEERAKGNILERFSAQQFPDLHSELNLSSLELGDSALYFCASSLTPKQGNYGYTFGSGTRLTVV.

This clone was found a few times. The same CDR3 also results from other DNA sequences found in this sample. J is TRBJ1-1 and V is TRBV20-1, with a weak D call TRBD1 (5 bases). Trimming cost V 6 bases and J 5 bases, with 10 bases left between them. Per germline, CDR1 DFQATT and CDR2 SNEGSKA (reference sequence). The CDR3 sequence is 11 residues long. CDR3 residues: CSASRQTEAFF. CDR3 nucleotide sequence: TGCAGTGCCAGTAGACAGACTGAAGCTTTCTTT.

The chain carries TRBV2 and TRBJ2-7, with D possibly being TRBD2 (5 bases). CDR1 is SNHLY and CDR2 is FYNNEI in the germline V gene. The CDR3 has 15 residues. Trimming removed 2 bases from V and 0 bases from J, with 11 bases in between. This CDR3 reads CASSESEVLSYEQYF. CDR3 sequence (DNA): TGTGCCAGCAGTGAATCGGAGGTCCTCTCCTACGAGCAGTACTTC.

The CDR3 spells CASKREITGELFF. CDR3 coding DNA: TGTGCCAGTAAGAGGGAAATCACCGGGGAGCTGTTTTTT. The chain has TRBV19 and TRBJ2-2; a possible D gene is TRBD2 (5 bases). The CDR3 has 13 amino acids. The germline V and J ends were trimmed by 7 bases and 4 bases, with 10 bases remaining between them. Per the germline V gene, CDR1 is LNHDA and CDR2 is SQIVND (reference sequence).

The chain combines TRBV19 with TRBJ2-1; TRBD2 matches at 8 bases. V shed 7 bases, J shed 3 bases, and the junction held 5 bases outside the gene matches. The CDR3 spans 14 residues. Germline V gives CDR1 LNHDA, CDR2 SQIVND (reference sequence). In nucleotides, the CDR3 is TGTGCCAGTAACAGCGGGGGCTTCTACAATGAGCAGTTCTTC. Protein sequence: CASNSGGFYNEQFF.